Below, 19 T cell receptor beta chains from the same sample are listed, as sequenced in a study of cytomegalovirus exposure and HLA in healthy donors. The PCR contained 60 Vbeta and 13 Jbeta primers. TCRdb's copy holds only in-frame clones and misses some; the assay was immunoSEQ multiplex PCR. The sample holds 170,000 or so clones, about four fifths seen once. The sample was PBMCs. The source of these receptors is a man aged 50-59 years in good health and CMV-seronegative.

In its sample, this clone was seen a few times. The rearrangement uses TRBV6-5 and TRBJ1-5; D is ambiguous. V lost 2 bases and J lost 1, with 3 bases in between. CDR3 length: 13 amino acids. Germline CDR1 reads MNHEY; CDR2 reads SVGAGI. CDR3 region: CASSYQSNQPQHF. Here the CDR3 DNA reads TGTGCCAGCAGTTACCAGAGCAATCAGCCCCAGCATTTT.

The genes are TRBV5-1 and TRBJ1-6; possible D gene TRBD1, 5 bases. V was trimmed by 4 bases and J by 7 bases, leaving 18 bases between them. Germline-derived CDR1 and CDR2 are SGHRS and YFSETQ. The CDR3 has 16 amino acids. CDR3 sequence (DNA): TGCGCCAGCAGCCTCGGGCCAGGCGGGGGGAATTCACCCCTCCACTTT. Protein: CASSLGPGGGNSPLHF.

This chain uses TRBV6-5 with TRBJ2-7; 9 nucleotides line up with TRBD1. With V trimmed by 6 bases and J by 2 bases, 8 bases remained unmatched. CDR3 length: 15 residues. The germline V gene has CDR1 MNHEY and CDR2 SVGAGI. CDR3 region: CASRPMGQGTYEQYF. The CDR3 nucleotides are TGTGCCAGCAGACCCATGGGACAGGGCACCTACGAGCAGTACTTC.

The V call is TRBV19, the J call TRBJ1-4, with D perhaps matching TRBD1 (6 bases). The CDR3 runs 14 residues. Trimming removed 8 bases from V and 7 bases from J, with 17 bases in between. CDR1 LNHDA and CDR2 SQIVND come from the germline V gene (reference sequence). CDR3 nucleotides: TGTGCCAGTCAAAACACAGGGTTACCTGAAAAACTGTTTTTT. Its translation is CASQNTGLPEKLFF.

The chain joins TRBV16 to TRBJ2-7; a possible D gene is TRBD1 (6 bases). The CDR3 loop spans 14 amino acids. Germline V gives CDR1 KGHSY, CDR2 FQNENV. With 2 bases removed from V and 4 bases from J, the gap between germline ends came to 12 bases. The CDR3 region is CASSQTGKGYEQYF. As DNA, the CDR3 is TGTGCCAGCAGCCAAACAGGGAAGGGATACGAGCAGTACTTC.

The chain couples TRBV7-2 to TRBJ1-2, with D maybe TRBD1 (6 bases). Per the germline V gene, CDR1 is SGHTA and CDR2 is FQGNSA. The CDR3 covers 16 residues. V was trimmed by 5 bases and J by 5 bases, leaving 21 bases between them. CDR3 nucleotides: TGTGCCAGCAGCGATTATTTAAAGGCAGGGGATTATGGCTACACCTTC. Amino acids: CASSDYLKAGDYGYTF.

The V gene is TRBV4-2, the J gene TRBJ2-7; D possibly corresponds to TRBD1 (6 bases). CDR1 is LGHNA, CDR2 YNFKEQ, per germline. This CDR3 has 15 residues. V lost 0 bases, J lost 4 bases, and 13 bases lay in between. The CDR3 nucleotides are TGTGCCAGCAGCCAAGAAGGTGTCAGGGGATACGAGCAGTACTTC. Encoded protein: CASSQEGVRGYEQYF.

The chain has TRBV25-1 and TRBJ2-3; D possibly corresponds to TRBD1 (6 bases). The germline V and J ends were trimmed by 3 bases and 6 bases, with 10 bases remaining between them. Germline CDR1 MGHDK, CDR2 SYGVNS. The CDR3 consists of 13 residues. The CDR3 nucleotides read TGTGCCAGCAGTGACGGACAGAGGGATACGCAGTATTTT. This translates into CASSDGQRDTQYF.

The chain links TRBV5-4 to TRBJ2-3, with 9 bases lining up with TRBD2. With V trimmed by 0 bases and J by 10 bases, 6 bases remained unmatched. The CDR3 has 14 amino acids. Germline assignment: CDR1 SGHNT and CDR2 YYREEE (reference sequence). The chain's CDR3 is CASSLGGAGGSQYF. For the CDR3, the DNA is TGTGCCAGCAGCTTGGGAGGAGCGGGAGGATCGCAGTATTTT.

The J gene is TRBJ2-3, the V gene TRBV5-4; TRBD1 matches 8 bases. The V gene end was trimmed by 4 bases and the J gene end by 8 bases; junction bases not matched to a gene: 15. The germline gives CDR1 SGHNT, CDR2 YYREEE (reference sequence). CDR3 length: 16 residues. CDR3 DNA: TGTGCCAGCAGCAGCATTCTGGCAGGGGGCATCGGTACGCAGTATTTT. It specifies CASSSILAGGIGTQYF. Full variable domain (missing parts from reference TRBV5-4 and TRBJ2-3): ETGVTQSPTHLIKTRGQQVTLRCSSQSGHNTVSWYQQALGQGPQFIFQYYREEENGRGNFPPRFSGLQFPNYSSELNVNALELDDSALYLCASSSILAGGIGTQYFGPGTRLTVL.

This chain connects TRBV6-1 to TRBJ1-2; 12 bases fit TRBD1. This CDR3 is 15 amino acids long. Germline trimming cut 6 bases from V and 2 bases from J; bases unmatched to any gene: 4. Per the germline V gene, CDR1 is MNHNS and CDR2 is SASEGT. The CDR3 DNA reads TGTGCCAGCAGGCCCGGGACAGGGGGCAACTATGGCTACACCTTC. Its translation is CASRPGTGGNYGYTF.

In its sample, this clone was seen once. The chain has TRBV11-2 and TRBJ1-5; TRBD1 is a possible D gene (5 bases). CDR1 and CDR2 from the germline V gene are SGHAT and FQNNGV. V was shortened by 1 base and J by 4 bases, with 11 bases between the two germline ends. CDR3 length: 15 amino acids. In DNA form, the CDR3 reads TGTGCCAGCAGCTTAGGTCAGGGAGGGAATCAGCCCCAGCATTTT. This sequence encodes CASSLGQGGNQPQHF.

The chain recombines TRBV6-5 with TRBJ1-5, with 7 bases matching TRBD1. With V trimmed by 6 bases and J by 9 bases, 11 bases remained unmatched. This CDR3 region has 14 residues. Per the germline V gene, CDR1 is MNHEY and CDR2 is SVGAGI. Here the CDR3 reads CASSTRQGTGPQHF. The CDR3 bases are TGTGCCAGCAGCACCCGACAGGGCACGGGGCCCCAGCATTTT.

The chain has TRBV7-3 and TRBJ2-2, with D unclear. Looked up from germline, CDR1 is SGHTA and CDR2 is FQGTGA. The V end was cut by 3 bases, the J end by 7 bases, with 9 bases between. CDR3 size: 13 residues. CDR3 nucleotide sequence: TGTGCCAGCAGCTTCCCTCCCTTCGGGGAGCTGTTTTTT. Encoded protein: CASSFPPFGELFF.

V is TRBV7-2 and J is TRBJ2-7; 14 bases match TRBD2. V lost 3 bases, J lost 7 bases, and 8 bases stayed unmatched. The CDR3 length is 16 residues. Germline V lookup: CDR1 SGHTA, CDR2 FQGNSA. CDR3 DNA sequence: TGTGCCAGCAGCTTGGGGACTAGCGGGAGTCCCCGTGAGCAGTACTTC. It specifies CASSLGTSGSPREQYF.

This clone was seen more than once but under ten times. V gene TRBV2 combines with J gene TRBJ2-7; D is uncertain. With 4 bases removed from V and 2 bases from J, the gap between germline ends came to 9 bases. From germline, CDR1 is SNHLY and CDR2 FYNNEI. This CDR3 has 13 amino acids. CDR3: CASSVQIPYEQYF. CDR3 coding DNA: TGTGCCAGCAGTGTACAGATTCCCTACGAGCAGTACTTC.

The chain links TRBV29-1 to TRBJ2-2; 10 positions agree with TRBD1. Trimming took 4 bases from V and 4 from J; bases not matched to a gene: 9. The CDR3 consists of 16 residues. Looked up from germline, CDR1 is SQVTM and CDR2 is ANQGSEA. The CDR3 DNA sequence: TGCAGCGTTGCTTTTGGGGACAGGGGCATCACCGGGGAGCTGTTTTTT. It is translated as CSVAFGDRGITGELFF.

This sequence joins TRBV2 and TRBJ1-3; possible D gene TRBD1, 5 bases. The CDR3 runs 16 residues. V was trimmed by 4 bases and J by 0 bases, leaving 13 bases between them. CDR1 is SNHLY and CDR2 is FYNNEI in the germline V gene. In DNA form, the CDR3 reads TGTGCCAGCAGTGTGTGGGGCACTCGCTCTGGAAACACCATATATTTT. This codes for CASSVWGTRSGNTIYF.

The chain combines TRBV28 with TRBJ2-7; no clear D. The CDR3 runs to 14 residues. The V gene lost 3 bases and the J gene lost 0 bases, with 9 bases spanning the gap. CDR1 is MDHEN, CDR2 SYDVKM, per germline. The CDR3 reads CASSFARVSYEQYF. The CDR3 DNA reads TGTGCCAGCAGTTTCGCACGGGTCTCCTACGAGCAGTACTTC.